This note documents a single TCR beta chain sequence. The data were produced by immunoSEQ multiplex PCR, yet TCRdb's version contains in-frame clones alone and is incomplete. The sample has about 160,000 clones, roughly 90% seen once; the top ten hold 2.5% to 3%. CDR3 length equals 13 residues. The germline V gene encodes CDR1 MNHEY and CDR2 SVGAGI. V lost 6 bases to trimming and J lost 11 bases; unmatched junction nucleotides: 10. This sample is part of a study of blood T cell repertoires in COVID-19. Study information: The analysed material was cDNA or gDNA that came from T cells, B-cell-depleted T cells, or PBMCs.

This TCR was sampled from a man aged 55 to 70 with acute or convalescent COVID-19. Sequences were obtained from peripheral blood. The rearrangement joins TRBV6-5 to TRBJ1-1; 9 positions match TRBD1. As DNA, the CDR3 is TGTGCCAGCAGATCGGACAGGGGAACGCGGGCTTTCTTT. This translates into CASRSDRGTRAFF.